These 28 T cell receptor beta chains were all obtained from the same sample, sequenced in a study of cytomegalovirus exposure and HLA in healthy donors. 13 Jbeta primers and 60 Vbeta primers were used for the PCR. TCRdb's table, derived via immunoSEQ multiplex PCR, lists solely in-frame clones and lacks some. Of 75,000 to 95,000 clones in the sample, less than 80% were seen once. The sequenced sample was PBMCs. These receptors were taken from a human donor in good health.

V gene TRBV15 combines with J gene TRBJ1-5; no firm D call. Trimming removed 6 bases at V and 2 bases at J, with 14 bases between. This CDR3 has 15 residues. Germline CDR1 is LNHNV and CDR2 is YYDKDF (reference sequence). The CDR3 loop reads CATSTDYSGNQPQHF. The CDR3 DNA reads TGTGCCACCAGTACTGACTACTCGGGCAATCAGCCCCAGCATTTT.

This chain links TRBV2 with TRBJ1-1, with 8 bases that match TRBD1. Germline V lookup: CDR1 SNHLY, CDR2 FYNNEI. The CDR3 runs 14 residues. The V segment lost 7 bases and the J segment 4 bases; nucleotides outside the gene matches: 8. The CDR3 sequence: CASTPQGAGTEAFF. The CDR3 bases are TGTGCCAGCACCCCGCAGGGGGCGGGCACTGAAGCTTTCTTT.

J is TRBJ2-5 and V is TRBV2; possible D gene TRBD1, 6 bases. CDR3 length: 14 residues. Trimming removed 7 bases at V and 3 bases at J, with 15 bases between. Germline lookup yields CDR1 SNHLY and CDR2 FYNNEI. The CDR3: CASIRQETEETQYF. CDR3 sequence (DNA): TGTGCCAGCATCAGACAGGAGACGGAAGAGACCCAGTACTTC.

The chain recombines TRBV7-6 with TRBJ2-7; TRBD2 matches at 11 bases. CDR1 SGHVS and CDR2 FNYEAQ come from the germline V gene. This CDR3 contains 16 residues. J gave up 0 bases and V 5 bases, and 6 bases lay outside the gene matches. The CDR3 reads CASSPGTSGFSYEQYF. The CDR3, as DNA: TGTGCCAGCAGCCCAGGGACTAGCGGCTTCTCCTACGAGCAGTACTTC.

This clone is a singleton in its sample. This chain uses TRBV6-5 with TRBJ2-7; 7 bases map to TRBD1. This CDR3 contains 13 residues. J lost 2 bases, V lost 8 bases, and 6 bases had no gene match. From germline, CDR1 is MNHEY and CDR2 SVGAGI. CDR3 loop: CASGPGTAYEQYF. In DNA form, the CDR3 reads TGTGCCAGCGGGCCGGGGACAGCCTACGAGCAGTACTTC.

This clone was seen more than once but under ten times. This rearrangement joins TRBV6-5 to TRBJ1-1; 7 bases line up with TRBD1. The CDR3 loop spans 12 amino acids. V lost 2 bases to trimming and J lost 11 bases; unmatched junction nucleotides: 5. CDR1 is MNHEY, CDR2 SVGAGI, per germline. DNA for the CDR3: TGTGCCAGCAGTTACCAGACAGGGAGCGCTTTCTTT. Translated: CASSYQTGSAFF.

The rearrangement links TRBV4-3 to TRBJ2-7; D gene unclear. There are 15 residues in the CDR3. V gave up 0 bases and J gave up 2 bases, with 11 bases separating them. CDR1 and CDR2 from the germline V gene are LGHNA and YSLEER. CDR3 in DNA: TGCGCCAGCAGCCAAGAGGCTGGGCCCCCCTACGAGCAGTACTTC. Its translation: CASSQEAGPPYEQYF.

The rearrangement joins TRBV2 to TRBJ2-3; tentative D call: TRBD1 (5 bases). Between the trimmed V and J ends, which lost 4 bases and 2 bases, there was a span of 16 bases. Germline V gives CDR1 SNHLY, CDR2 FYNNEI. The CDR3 is 16 amino acids. Here the CDR3 reads CASSGLWGPHTDTQYF. DNA for the CDR3: TGTGCCAGCAGTGGGCTGTGGGGCCCTCACACAGATACGCAGTATTTT. The whole variable domain, remainder taken from reference TRBV2 and TRBJ2-3, is EPEVTQTPSHQVTQMGQEVILRCVPISNHLYFYWYRQILGQKVEFLVSFYNNEISEKSEIFDDQFSVERPDGSNFTLKIRSTKLEDSAMYFCASSGLWGPHTDTQYFGPGTRLTVL.

The chain employs TRBV2 and TRBJ2-7, with 8 nucleotides matching TRBD2. The J segment lost 0 bases and the V segment lost 6 bases, leaving 25 bases of the junction unmatched. Germline-derived CDR1 and CDR2 are SNHLY and FYNNEI. The CDR3 runs to 21 residues. CDR3 sequence (DNA): TGTGCCAGCAGACGTCTTATTAGGCGACACATAGCGGGGAACTTCTCCTACGAGCAGTACTTC. Protein sequence: CASRRLIRRHIAGNFSYEQYF. The whole variable domain, remainder taken from reference TRBV2 and TRBJ2-7, is EPEVTQTPSHQVTQMGQEVILRCVPISNHLYFYWYRQILGQKVEFLVSFYNNEISEKSEIFDDQFSVERPDGSNFTLKIRSTKLEDSAMYFCASRRLIRRHIAGNFSYEQYFGPGTRLTVT.

J is TRBJ2-5 and V is TRBV15; TRBD1 is a possible D gene (5 bases). The CDR3 loop spans 14 amino acids. Looked up from germline, CDR1 is LNHNV and CDR2 is YYDKDF (reference sequence). V gave up 1 base and J gave up 4 bases, with 10 bases separating them. CDR3 amino acids: CATSRVRASETQYF. Written as DNA, the CDR3 is TGTGCCACCAGCAGAGTCAGGGCATCAGAGACCCAGTACTTC.

This rearrangement joins TRBV30 to TRBJ1-4; possibly TRBD1 for D (5 bases). Germline values: CDR1 GTSNPN, CDR2 SVGIG (reference sequence). Trimming removed 5 bases at V and 1 base at J, with 14 bases between. This CDR3 region has 15 residues. Written as DNA, the CDR3 is TGTGCCTGGTCCTCCGGGAGGGGAACTAATGAAAAACTGTTTTTT. This translates into CAWSSGRGTNEKLFF.

The chain employs TRBV5-4 and TRBJ1-1, with D unresolved. V gave up 4 bases and J gave up 1 base, with 14 bases separating them. The germline V gene has CDR1 SGHNT and CDR2 YYREEE (reference sequence). The CDR3 covers 15 residues. The CDR3 region has the DNA TGTGCCAGCAGCCACCAGGTACAAACGAACACTGAAGCTTTCTTT. It is translated as CASSHQVQTNTEAFF.

On this clone itself: One end of the junction does not line up with germline, which may come from a read error. The sample holds other DNA sequences that translate to the same CDR3. The J gene is TRBJ2-1, the V gene TRBV4-1; 8 positions match TRBD2. There are 16 residues in the CDR3. Per germline, CDR1 MGHRA and CDR2 YSYEKL. The CDR3 DNA follows: TGTGCCAGCAGCCAAGATACGGGGGGGCCGGGGAATGAGCAGTTCTTC. Its protein is CASSQDTGGPGNEQFF.

The chain employs TRBV27 and TRBJ1-5; D perhaps matches TRBD1 (6 bases). The ends were cut back, 5 bases at V and 9 bases at J, with 20 bases in the middle. The CDR3 length is 15 residues. Germline CDR1 reads MNHEY; CDR2 reads SMNVEV (reference sequence). The CDR3 bases are TGTGCCAGCAGTCCCCTGGGACACAACTTCACGCCCCAGCATTTT. As protein: CASSPLGHNFTPQHF.

With respect to this clone: Relative to the germline gene, one junction end is altered; a read error may explain this. The chain is built from TRBV7-7 and TRBJ2-3; D unresolved. Per germline, CDR1 SSHAT and CDR2 FNYEAQ (reference sequence). The CDR3 runs 14 residues. The CDR3 loop is CASSPGTTTDTQYF. The CDR3 DNA follows: TGTGCTAGCAGCCCGGGTACTACCACAGATACGCAGTATTTT.

The V and J genes are TRBV6-5 and TRBJ1-5, with D uncertain. Trimming pared 2 bases from V and 4 bases from J, leaving 9 bases between. Looked up from germline, CDR1 is MNHEY and CDR2 is SVGAGI. The CDR3 runs 14 residues. This chain's CDR3 is CASSYREGNQPQHF. The CDR3 coding sequence is TGTGCCAGCAGTTACAGGGAGGGAAATCAGCCCCAGCATTTT.

V and J are TRBV7-2 and TRBJ1-1; no clear D. V lost 2 bases to trimming and J lost 0 bases, with 4 bases between them. Germline values: CDR1 SGHTA, CDR2 FQGNSA. The CDR3 length is 13 residues. The CDR3 DNA reads TGTGCCAGCAGCTTACAGGTGAACACTGAAGCTTTCTTT. Translation gives CASSLQVNTEAFF.

Points on this clone: This specimen includes other DNA sequences encoding the same CDR3. This chain connects TRBV30 to TRBJ1-6, with TRBD1 as a possible D gene (6 bases). Germline CDR1 GTSNPN, CDR2 SVGIG (reference sequence). CDR3 length: 14 residues. The V gene lost 0 bases and the J gene lost 9 bases, with 12 bases spanning the gap. For the CDR3, the DNA is TGTGCCTGGAGTGTATCCAGGGGCGGTTCACCCCTCCACTTT. It encodes CAWSVSRGGSPLHF. Complete variable domain (other parts from reference TRBV30 and TRBJ1-6): SQTIHQWPATLVQPVGSPLSLECTVEGTSNPNLYWYRQAAGRGLQLLFYSVGIGQISSEVPQNLSASRPQDRQFILSSKKLLLSDSGFYLCAWSVSRGGSPLHFGNGTRLTVT.

This chain uses TRBV4-3 with TRBJ1-2, with 7 nucleotides matching TRBD1. Trimming took 5 bases from V and 6 from J; bases not matched to a gene: 18. The CDR3 length is 17 residues. Germline V gives CDR1 LGHNA, CDR2 YSLEER. The CDR3: CASSDLGSETGNNGYTF. CDR3 in DNA: TGCGCCAGCAGCGATCTAGGGTCCGAGACAGGGAACAATGGCTACACCTTC.

V gene TRBV5-5 combines with J gene TRBJ2-2; 9 nucleotides align to TRBD1. V was pared by 4 bases and J by 5 bases, with 9 bases of the junction left unmatched. The CDR3 runs 16 residues. Germline CDR1 reads SGHKS; CDR2 reads YYEKEE (reference sequence). CDR3 sequence (DNA): TGTGCCAGCAGCCGTTTGGGACAGGGTGGAACCGGGGAGCTGTTTTTT. It codes for CASSRLGQGGTGELFF.

This CDR3 reads CATSPDGTEAFF. In DNA form, the CDR3 reads TGTGCAACTAGTCCGGACGGCACTGAAGCTTTCTTT. The genes are TRBV10-3 and TRBJ1-1; D is undetermined. The CDR3 totals 12 residues. In germline, CDR1 is ENHRY, CDR2 SYGVKD.

The V gene is TRBV13, the J gene TRBJ2-1; no firm D call. The CDR3 length is 18 residues. The germline CDR1 and CDR2 sequences are PRHDT and FYEKMQ (reference sequence). V was trimmed by 3 bases and J by 4 bases, leaving 22 bases between them. CDR3: CASSLAGYGYAQYNEQFF. CDR3 in DNA: TGTGCCAGCAGCTTGGCAGGCTATGGATATGCTCAGTACAATGAGCAGTTCTTC.

The chain uses TRBV14 and TRBJ1-4, with a tentative D call TRBD1 (5 bases). The length of the CDR3 is 13 residues. CDR1 is SGHDN, CDR2 FVKESK, per germline. Trimming took 4 bases from V and 8 from J, leaving 11 bases between them. CDR3 residues: CASSRGNREKLFF. The CDR3 nucleotides are TGTGCCAGCAGCCGTGGCAACAGGGAAAAACTGTTTTTT.

The rearrangement links TRBV19 to TRBJ1-1; perhaps TRBD1 as D (5 bases). The germline CDR1 and CDR2 sequences are LNHDA and SQIVND (reference sequence). This CDR3 comprises 12 residues. V lost 3 bases and J lost 4, with 6 bases in between. The CDR3: CASSMGGTEAFF. CDR3 nucleotide sequence: TGTGCCAGTAGTATGGGGGGCACTGAAGCTTTCTTT.

The chain couples TRBV19 to TRBJ1-1, with D hard to call. The CDR3 length is 13 residues. CDR1 LNHDA and CDR2 SQIVND come from the germline V gene (reference sequence). The ends were cut back, 5 bases at V and 4 bases at J, with 11 bases in the middle. In nucleotides, the CDR3 is TGTGCCAGTAGTCTGAATACTGGCACTGAAGCTTTCTTT. It translates to CASSLNTGTEAFF.

This clone was counted a single time. V gene TRBV7-2 combines with J gene TRBJ2-3, with 8 bases identical to TRBD1. The germline V gene encodes CDR1 SGHTA and CDR2 FQGNSA. The CDR3 covers 16 residues. Trimming cost V 1 base and J 6 bases; bases outside gene matches: 9. CDR3 DNA: TGTGCCAGCAGCTTAGTCGGGACAGGTGCAGGGGATACGCAGTATTTT. Translated: CASSLVGTGAGDTQYF.

The gene calls are TRBV6-5 and TRBJ2-7, with a tentative D call TRBD1 (6 bases). Trimming took 0 bases from V and 0 from J, leaving 9 bases between them. The CDR3 is made up of 15 amino acids. The germline CDR1 and CDR2 sequences are MNHEY and SVGAGI. CDR3 sequence (DNA): TGTGCCAGCAGTTACTCTAGGACAGCCTCCTACGAGCAGTACTTC. It encodes CASSYSRTASYEQYF.

The chain carries TRBV6-1 and TRBJ2-7; D gene unclear. V lost 4 bases and J 6 bases, leaving 16 bases between the germline ends. The length of the CDR3 is 14 residues. CDR1 is MNHNS, CDR2 SASEGT, per germline. The DNA for the CDR3 is TGTGCCAGCAGTGCGCGGCTCTTGTCCCGCGAGCAGTACTTC. It is translated as CASSARLLSREQYF.